The rows below give T cell receptor beta chains drawn from one sample of a study of PD-L1 blockade in urothelial cancer. Method: immunoSEQ multiplex PCR; TCRdb's copy keeps in-frame clones and lacks some. The profile shows 95,000 to 100,000 clones, around 86% of them singletons. Sequencing used PBMCs, obtained around atezolizumab (anti-PD-L1) treatment. The origin of the receptors is a man aged 55 to 70 with urothelial cancer. CDR3s include the opening cysteine and the closing phenylalanine or tryptophan. The D gene is left open where the match is weak. Not all rows give a size; the values are once, few, many and, for expanded clones, a class.

TRBV11-2,TRBJ1-4,NA,TRBD1,TGTGCCAGCAGCCGGACAGGGAGTAATGAAAAACTGTTTTTT,CASSRTGSNEKLFF
TRBV14,TRBJ2-5,NA,NA,TGTGCCAGCAGCCAGCGAAAGGGACTCCAAGAGACCCAGTACTTC,CASSQRKGLQETQYF
TRBV4-3,TRBJ2-6,once,TRBD1,TGCGCCAGCAGCCAAGATTTCGGACAGGGGGCAAGTGGGGCCAACGTCCTGACTTTC,CASSQDFGQGASGANVLTF
TRBV5-1,TRBJ2-3,NA,TRBD1,TGCGCCAGCAGCTTGGGGACAGGACACACAGATACGCAGTATTTT,CASSLGTGHTDTQYF
TRBV7-8,TRBJ2-1,once,NA,TGTGCCAGCAGCTTCGGGACACACAATGAGCAGTTCTTC,CASSFGTHNEQFF
TRBV28,TRBJ1-2,NA,NA,TGTGCCAGCAGTTTCCTGGACAGAGAGCATGGCTACACCTTC,CASSFLDREHGYTF
TRBV29-1,TRBJ1-5,NA,NA,TGCAGCGTTGGTCAGGGTGGCAATCAGCCCCAGCATTTT,CSVGQGGNQPQHF
TRBV6-5,TRBJ1-2,NA,NA,TGTGCCAGCAGTGGGCAGGAAGCTGAAAACTATGGCTACACCTTC,CASSGQEAENYGYTF
TRBV18,TRBJ1-1,NA,NA,TGTGCCAGCTCCTCAGGAGGGTGGACTGAAGCTTTCTTT,CASSSGGWTEAFF
TRBV5-1,TRBJ2-5,NA,NA,TGCGCCAGCAGCCCGGGGGGATCAGGGGGCGCGGCTCGAGAGACCCAGTACTTC,CASSPGGSGGAARETQYF
TRBV6-1,TRBJ2-1,NA,TRBD1,TGTGCCAGCATTCGACAGGGAGCCCATGAGCAGTTCTTC,CASIRQGAHEQFF
TRBV9,TRBJ2-2,NA,NA,TGTGCCAGCAGCCTAAGTGGACTGCTCAACACCGGGGAGCTGTTTTTT,CASSLSGLLNTGELFF
TRBV5-1,TRBJ2-5,once,NA,TGCGCCAGCAGCTTGGATAACAGGGGGGGGGAGACCCAGTACTTC,CASSLDNRGGETQYF
TRBV12-2,TRBJ1-5,NA,NA,TGTGCAAGTCGCTTATGGGAAGGAGGGATTAACCAGCCCCAGCATTTT,CASRLWEGGINQPQHF
TRBV6-5,TRBJ2-2,NA,TRBD2,TGTGCCAGCAGTTTTAGCGGGGGGGCGTACACCGGGGAGCTGTTTTTT,CASSFSGGAYTGELFF
TRBV19,TRBJ2-4,NA,NA,TGTGCCAGTAGTATGGGCAGTTTAAACATTCAGTACTTC,CASSMGSLNIQYF
TRBV9,TRBJ1-4,NA,TRBD1,TGTGCCAGCAGCAACCGGGACAGGGGGAGAAGTGAAAAACTGTTTTTT,CASSNRDRGRSEKLFF
TRBV13,TRBJ2-3,NA,TRBD2,TGTGCCAGCAGCTTATTAGCGGGTGGACACACAGATACGCAGTATTTT,CASSLLAGGHTDTQYF
TRBV5-6,TRBJ1-2,NA,NA,TGTGCCAGCAGCTCCCCTCCCCGACATCACTACACCTTC,CASSSPPRHHYTF
TRBV7-2,TRBJ2-1,NA,TRBD1,TGTGCCAGCAGCTTAAGGTCAGGGGGTCAGCAGTTCTTC,CASSLRSGGQQFF
TRBV19,TRBJ1-2,NA,TRBD1,TGTGCCAGTAGTCCTATTAGGGGGCCCGGCTATGGCTACACCTTC,CASSPIRGPGYGYTF
TRBV2,TRBJ2-3,NA,NA,TGTGCCAGCACCCCCTCGGATACGCAGTATTTT,CASTPSDTQYF
TRBV28,TRBJ2-5,once,TRBD2,TGTGCCAGCAGTTTCATAGGGGGACTAGCGGGGGGCCTCGGGGAGACCCAGTACTTC,CASSFIGGLAGGLGETQYF
TRBV10-3,TRBJ2-2,NA,NA,TGTGCCATCTTCGCTAGCACAGGGCTCGACACCGGGGAGCTGTTTTTT,CAIFASTGLDTGELFF
TRBV11-2,TRBJ2-7,NA,NA,TGTGCCAGCAGCCTGAGCTCCTACGAGCAGTACTTC,CASSLSSYEQYF
TRBV7-8,TRBJ1-5,once,NA,TGTGCCAGCAGACAAATGGGCGGGACCCATAGCAATCAGCCCCAGCATTTT,CASRQMGGTHSNQPQHF
TRBV4-2,TRBJ2-3,NA,TRBD1,TGTGCCAGCAGCCAAGATCCCAGGGGGTCACTAACAGATACGCAGTATTTT,CASSQDPRGSLTDTQYF